The present T cell receptor (beta chain) was sequenced within a study of T cell repertoires in cytomegalovirus infection. A single record per CDR3 protein comes from TCRdb applying MiXCR to the reads. The sample has about 460,000 distinct CDR3 sequences, approximately 11% seen once. With V trimmed by 4 bases and J by 4 bases, 11 bases remained unmatched. From germline, CDR1 is SGHKS and CDR2 YYEKEE (reference sequence). This CDR3 spans 16 amino acids. The clonotype comes from a human donor in good health (CMV status not recorded). Some clones in this sample may be carry-over from other donors' samples. The chain links TRBV5-5 to TRBJ1-2; 9 nucleotides match TRBD1. Sequencing was performed on PBMCs. CDR3 region: CASSADGQGLSYGYTF. DNA of the CDR3: TGTGCCAGCAGCGCAGACGGACAGGGGCTGAGCTATGGCTACACCTTC.